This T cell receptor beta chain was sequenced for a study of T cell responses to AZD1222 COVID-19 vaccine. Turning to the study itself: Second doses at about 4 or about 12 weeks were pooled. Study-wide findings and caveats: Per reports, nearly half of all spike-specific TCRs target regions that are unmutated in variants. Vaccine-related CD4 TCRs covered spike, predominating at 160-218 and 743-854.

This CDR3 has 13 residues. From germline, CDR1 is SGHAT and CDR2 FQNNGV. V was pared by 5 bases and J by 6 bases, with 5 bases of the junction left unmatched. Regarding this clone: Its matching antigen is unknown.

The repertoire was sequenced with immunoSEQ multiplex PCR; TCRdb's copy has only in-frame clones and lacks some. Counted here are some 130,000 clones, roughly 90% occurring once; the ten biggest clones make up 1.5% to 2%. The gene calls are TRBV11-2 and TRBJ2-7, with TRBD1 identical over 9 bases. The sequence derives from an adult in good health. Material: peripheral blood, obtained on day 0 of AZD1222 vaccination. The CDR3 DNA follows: TGTGCCAGCAGCCCCGGGACAGGGCTCGAGCAGTACTTC. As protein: CASSPGTGLEQYF.